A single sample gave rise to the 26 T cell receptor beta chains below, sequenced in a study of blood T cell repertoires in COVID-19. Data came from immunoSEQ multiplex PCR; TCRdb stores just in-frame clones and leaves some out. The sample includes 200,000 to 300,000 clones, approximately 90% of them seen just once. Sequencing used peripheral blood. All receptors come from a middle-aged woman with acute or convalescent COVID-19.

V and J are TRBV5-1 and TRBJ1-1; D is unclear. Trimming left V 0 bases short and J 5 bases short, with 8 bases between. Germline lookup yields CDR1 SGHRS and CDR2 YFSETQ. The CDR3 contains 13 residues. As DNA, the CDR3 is TGCGCCAGCAGCTTGGAGAGGAGGACTGAAGCTTTCTTT. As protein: CASSLERRTEAFF.

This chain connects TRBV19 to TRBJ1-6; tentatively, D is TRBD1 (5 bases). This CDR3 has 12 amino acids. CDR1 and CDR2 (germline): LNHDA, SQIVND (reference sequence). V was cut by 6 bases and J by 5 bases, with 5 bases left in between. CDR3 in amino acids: CASRQDNSPLHF. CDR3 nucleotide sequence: TGTGCCAGTAGACAGGATAATTCACCCCTCCACTTT.

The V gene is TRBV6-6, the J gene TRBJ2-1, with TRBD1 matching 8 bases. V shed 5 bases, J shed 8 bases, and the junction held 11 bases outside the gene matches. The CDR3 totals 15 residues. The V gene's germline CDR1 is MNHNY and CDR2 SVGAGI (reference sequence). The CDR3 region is CASSPRRTGSDEQFF. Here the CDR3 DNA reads TGTGCCAGCAGTCCGAGGAGGACAGGGAGCGATGAGCAGTTCTTC.

CDR3 DNA sequence: TGTGCCAGCAGCTCCCTGGGGGGGAGCAATCAGCCCCAGCATTTT. It is translated as CASSSLGGSNQPQHF. This chain joins TRBV7-6 and TRBJ1-5, with D tentatively TRBD1 (5 bases). Germline V gene lookup returns CDR1 SGHVS and CDR2 FNYEAQ. The CDR3 spans 15 residues. V lost 4 bases and J lost 1, with 11 bases in between.

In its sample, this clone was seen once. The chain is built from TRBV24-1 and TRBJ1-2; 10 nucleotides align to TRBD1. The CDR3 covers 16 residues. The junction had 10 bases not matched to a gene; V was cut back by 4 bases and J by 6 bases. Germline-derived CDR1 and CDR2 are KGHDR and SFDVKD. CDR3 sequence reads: CATSEPGQGRRNGYTF. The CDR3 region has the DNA TGTGCCACCAGTGAACCGGGACAGGGGAGGAGAAATGGCTACACCTTC.

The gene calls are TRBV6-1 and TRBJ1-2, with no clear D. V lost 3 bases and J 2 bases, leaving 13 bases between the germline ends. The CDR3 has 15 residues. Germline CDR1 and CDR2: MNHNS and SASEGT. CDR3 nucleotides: TGTGCCAGCAGTGAGTGGCAGGCAGAGAACTATGGCTACACCTTC. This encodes CASSEWQAENYGYTF.

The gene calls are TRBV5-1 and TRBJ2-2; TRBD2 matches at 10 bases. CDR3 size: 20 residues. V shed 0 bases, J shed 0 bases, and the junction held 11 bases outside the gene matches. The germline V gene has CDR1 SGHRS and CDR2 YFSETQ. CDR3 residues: CASSLGLAGVIRTNTGELFF. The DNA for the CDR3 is TGCGCCAGCAGCTTGGGGCTAGCGGGGGTAATACGTACGAACACCGGGGAGCTGTTTTTT.

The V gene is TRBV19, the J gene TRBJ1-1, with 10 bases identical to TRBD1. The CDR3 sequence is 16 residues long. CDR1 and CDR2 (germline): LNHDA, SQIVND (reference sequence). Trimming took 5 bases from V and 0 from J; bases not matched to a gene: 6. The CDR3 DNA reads TGTGCCAGTAGTCCCCGGACAGGGGGTGTGAACACTGAAGCTTTCTTT. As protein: CASSPRTGGVNTEAFF.

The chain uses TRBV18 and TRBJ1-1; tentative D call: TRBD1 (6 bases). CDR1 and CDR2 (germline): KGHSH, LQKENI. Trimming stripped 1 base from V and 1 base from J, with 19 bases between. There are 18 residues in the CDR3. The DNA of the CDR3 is TGTGCCAGCTCACCACTCGTCGGGGGGGCGGAAACGAACACTGAAGCTTTCTTT. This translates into CASSPLVGGAETNTEAFF.

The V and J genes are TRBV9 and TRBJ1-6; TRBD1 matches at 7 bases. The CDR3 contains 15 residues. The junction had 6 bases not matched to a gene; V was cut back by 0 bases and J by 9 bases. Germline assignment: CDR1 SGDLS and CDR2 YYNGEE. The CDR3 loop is CASSVAQRGPSPLHF. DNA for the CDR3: TGTGCCAGCAGCGTAGCGCAGAGGGGGCCTTCACCCCTCCACTTT.

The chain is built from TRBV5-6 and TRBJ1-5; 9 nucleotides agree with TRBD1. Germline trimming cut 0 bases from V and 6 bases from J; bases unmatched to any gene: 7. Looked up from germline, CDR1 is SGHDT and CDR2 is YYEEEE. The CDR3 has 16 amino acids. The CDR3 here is CASSLGTGVVGQPQHF. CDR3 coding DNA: TGTGCCAGCAGCTTGGGGACAGGGGTTGTGGGTCAGCCCCAGCATTTT.

The CDR3 DNA reads TGTGCCAGCACACGGACAGGGGTCACCTCCTACGAGCAGTACGTC. Encoded protein: CASTRTGVTSYEQYV. The chain has TRBV27 and TRBJ2-7; the match to TRBD1 covers 9 bases. This CDR3 contains 15 residues. Trimming cost V 7 bases and J 0 bases; bases outside gene matches: 7. Germline lookup yields CDR1 MNHEY and CDR2 SMNVEV (reference sequence).

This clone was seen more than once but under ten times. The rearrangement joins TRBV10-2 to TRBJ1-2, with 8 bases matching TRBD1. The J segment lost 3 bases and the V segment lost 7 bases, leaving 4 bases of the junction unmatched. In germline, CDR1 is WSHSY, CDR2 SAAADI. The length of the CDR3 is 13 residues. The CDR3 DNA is TGCGCCAGCAACCCGACAGGGGACTATGGCTACACCTTC. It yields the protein CASNPTGDYGYTF.

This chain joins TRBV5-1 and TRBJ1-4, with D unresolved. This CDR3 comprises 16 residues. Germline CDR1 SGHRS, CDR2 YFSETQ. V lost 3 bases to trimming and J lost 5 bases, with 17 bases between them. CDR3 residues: CASSSAGINLNEKLFF. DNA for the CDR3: TGCGCCAGCAGCTCCGCAGGAATAAACCTGAATGAAAAACTGTTTTTT. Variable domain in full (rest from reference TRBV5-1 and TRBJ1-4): KAGVTQTPRYLIKTRGQQVTLSCSPISGHRSVSWYQQTPGQGLQFLFEYFSETQRNKGNFPGRFSGRQFSNSRSEMNVSTLELGDSALYLCASSSAGINLNEKLFFGSGTQLSVL.

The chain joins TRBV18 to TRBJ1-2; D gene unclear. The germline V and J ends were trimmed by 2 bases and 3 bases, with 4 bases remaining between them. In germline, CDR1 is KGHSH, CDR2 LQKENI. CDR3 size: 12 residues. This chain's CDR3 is CASSPGDYGYTF. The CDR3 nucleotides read TGTGCCAGCTCACCAGGAGACTATGGCTACACCTTC.

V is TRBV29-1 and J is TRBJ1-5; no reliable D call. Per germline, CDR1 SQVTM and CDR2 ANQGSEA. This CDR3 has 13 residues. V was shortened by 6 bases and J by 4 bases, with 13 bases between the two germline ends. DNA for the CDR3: TGCAGCGTCCGGGATGAGGCAAATCAGCCCCAGCATTTT. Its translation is CSVRDEANQPQHF.

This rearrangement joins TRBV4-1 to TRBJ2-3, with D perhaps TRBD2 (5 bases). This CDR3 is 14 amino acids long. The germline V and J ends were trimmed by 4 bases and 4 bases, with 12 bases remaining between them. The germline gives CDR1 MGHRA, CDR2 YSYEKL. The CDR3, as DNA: TGCGCCAGCAGCCGAAGCGGCCGCCCAGATACGCAGTATTTT. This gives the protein CASSRSGRPDTQYF.

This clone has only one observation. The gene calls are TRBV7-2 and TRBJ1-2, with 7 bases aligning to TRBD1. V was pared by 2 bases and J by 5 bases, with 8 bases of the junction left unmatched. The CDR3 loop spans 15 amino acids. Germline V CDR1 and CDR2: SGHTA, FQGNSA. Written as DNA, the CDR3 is TGTGCCAGCAGCTTACCCTCGACAGGGTTTTATGGCTACACCTTC. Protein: CASSLPSTGFYGYTF.

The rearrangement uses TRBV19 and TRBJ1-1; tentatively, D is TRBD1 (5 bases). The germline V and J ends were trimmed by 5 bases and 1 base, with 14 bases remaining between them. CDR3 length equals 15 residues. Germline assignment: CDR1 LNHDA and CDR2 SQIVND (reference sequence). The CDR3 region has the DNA TGTGCCAGTAGTCCTGAGACAGCCCCGAACACTGAAGCTTTCTTT. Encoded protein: CASSPETAPNTEAFF.

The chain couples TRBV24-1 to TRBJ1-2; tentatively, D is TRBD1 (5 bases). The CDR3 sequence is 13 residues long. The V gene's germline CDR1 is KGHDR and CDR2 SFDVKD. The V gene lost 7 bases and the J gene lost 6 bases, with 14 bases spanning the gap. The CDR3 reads CATSPRGAHGYTF. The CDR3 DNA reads TGTGCCACCAGCCCTAGGGGTGCGCATGGCTACACCTTC.

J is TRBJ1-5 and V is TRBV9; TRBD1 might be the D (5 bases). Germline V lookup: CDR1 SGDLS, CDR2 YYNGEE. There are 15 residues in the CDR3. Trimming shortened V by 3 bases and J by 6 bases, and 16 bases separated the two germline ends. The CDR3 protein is CASSAGGSRGQPQHF. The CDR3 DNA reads TGTGCCAGCAGCGCGGGCGGGAGTAGGGGTCAGCCCCAGCATTTT. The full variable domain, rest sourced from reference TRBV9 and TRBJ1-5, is DSGVTQTPKHLITATGQRVTLRCSPRSGDLSVYWYQQSLDQGLQFLIQYYNGEERAKGNILERFSAQQFPDLHSELNLSSLELGDSALYFCASSAGGSRGQPQHFGDGTRLSIL.

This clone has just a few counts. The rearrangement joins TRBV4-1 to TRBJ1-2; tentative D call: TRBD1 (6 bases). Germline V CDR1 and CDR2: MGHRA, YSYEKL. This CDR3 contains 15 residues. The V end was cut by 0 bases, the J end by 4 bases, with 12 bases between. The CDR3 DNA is TGCGCCAGCAGCCAAGAGGAGGACAGCCGCTATGGCTACACCTTC. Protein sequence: CASSQEEDSRYGYTF.

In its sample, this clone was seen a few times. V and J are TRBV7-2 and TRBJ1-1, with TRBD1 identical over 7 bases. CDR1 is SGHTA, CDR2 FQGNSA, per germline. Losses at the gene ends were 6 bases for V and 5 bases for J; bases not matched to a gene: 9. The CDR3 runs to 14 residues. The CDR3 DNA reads TGTGCCAGCAGTCTACAGGGGAGCGGGACTGAAGCTTTCTTT. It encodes CASSLQGSGTEAFF.

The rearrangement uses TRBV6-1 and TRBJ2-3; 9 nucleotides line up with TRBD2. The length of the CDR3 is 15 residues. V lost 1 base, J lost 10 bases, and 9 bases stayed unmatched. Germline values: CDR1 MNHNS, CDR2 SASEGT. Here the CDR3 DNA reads TGTGCCAGCAGTGAAGGTGTGGAAGCGGGGGGCCCGCAGTATTTT. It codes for CASSEGVEAGGPQYF.

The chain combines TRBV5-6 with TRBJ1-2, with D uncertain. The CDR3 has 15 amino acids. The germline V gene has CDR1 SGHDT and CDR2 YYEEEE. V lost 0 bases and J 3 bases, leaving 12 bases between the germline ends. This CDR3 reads CASSLAGLQDYGYTF. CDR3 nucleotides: TGTGCCAGCAGCTTGGCCGGTTTGCAGGACTATGGCTACACCTTC.

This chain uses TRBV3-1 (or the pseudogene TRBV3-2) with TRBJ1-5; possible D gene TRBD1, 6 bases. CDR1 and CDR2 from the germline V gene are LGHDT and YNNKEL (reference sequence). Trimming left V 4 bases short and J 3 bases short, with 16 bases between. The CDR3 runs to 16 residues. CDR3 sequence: CASSRGQTGSNQPQHF. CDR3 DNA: TGTGCCAGCAGCCGGGGCCAGACAGGCTCCAATCAGCCCCAGCATTTT.